A single sample is the source of the 20 T cell receptor beta chains below, sequenced in a study of blood T cell repertoires in COVID-19. The assay was immunoSEQ multiplex PCR, and TCRdb's table has in-frame clones only and misses some. The repertoire consists of 210,000 or so clones, with 70% to 90% occurring once and the leading ten covering roughly 1.5%. The sequencing input was peripheral blood. Receptors were obtained from a man aged 18-30 years with active or convalescent COVID-19.

A single count supports this clone. The chain combines TRBV4-1 with TRBJ1-5, with D perhaps matching TRBD1 (6 bases). V was shortened by 1 base and J by 8 bases, with 9 bases between the two germline ends. The CDR3 totals 13 residues. Germline lookup yields CDR1 MGHRA and CDR2 YSYEKL. The CDR3 sequence: CASSQAQGEPQHF. The CDR3 DNA reads as TGCGCCAGCAGCCAAGCACAGGGTGAGCCCCAGCATTTT.

This clone occurred once. The chain is built from TRBV13 and TRBJ1-1; D is undetermined. CDR1 and CDR2 from the germline V gene are PRHDT and FYEKMQ (reference sequence). This CDR3 region has 16 residues. Trimming took 1 base from V and 0 from J, leaving 12 bases between them. The DNA of the CDR3 is TGTGCCAGCAGCTTAGTGACAACGCTCTTGAACACTGAAGCTTTCTTT. Its translation: CASSLVTTLLNTEAFF.

The chain joins TRBV18 to TRBJ1-1, with D perhaps TRBD1 (5 bases). The V end lost 3 bases, the J end lost 4 bases, and 18 bases lay between the germline ends. CDR3 length: 16 amino acids. Germline CDR1 is KGHSH and CDR2 is LQKENI. The CDR3 loop is CASSPQAGRVRTEAFF. The DNA of the CDR3 is TGTGCCAGCTCACCCCAGGCAGGGAGGGTGCGCACTGAAGCTTTCTTT.

The genes are TRBV10-1 and TRBJ2-1; no clear D. This CDR3 region has 12 residues. CDR1 is WNHNN and CDR2 is SYGVQD in the germline V gene (reference sequence). V dropped 6 bases and J dropped 4 bases, with 7 bases sitting between them. CDR3 region: CASSAGYNEQFF. DNA of the CDR3: TGCGCCAGCAGCGCAGGTTACAATGAGCAGTTCTTC.

The CDR3 is CASSLEGDGNTIYF. The DNA of the CDR3 is TGCGCCAGCAGCTTGGAGGGGGATGGAAACACCATATATTTT. The chain has TRBV5-1 and TRBJ1-3; D perhaps matches TRBD1 (6 bases). The CDR3 has 14 residues. V lost 0 bases, J lost 3 bases, and 7 bases lay in between. Germline V gene data show CDR1 as SGHRS and CDR2 as YFSETQ.

The J gene is TRBJ2-1, the V gene TRBV4-2; a possible D gene is TRBD1 (5 bases). CDR3 length: 14 amino acids. With 1 base removed from V and 4 bases from J, the gap between germline ends came to 8 bases. The germline V gene encodes CDR1 LGHNA and CDR2 YNFKEQ. The CDR3 is CASSQVRTYNEQFF. CDR3 DNA sequence: TGTGCCAGCAGCCAAGTTCGGACATACAATGAGCAGTTCTTC.

The chain has TRBV19 and TRBJ2-6, with D hard to call. From germline, CDR1 is LNHDA and CDR2 SQIVND (reference sequence). V was cut by 0 bases and J by 0 bases, with 6 bases left in between. The CDR3 is 16 amino acids. This CDR3 is CASSIEGRSGANVLTF. DNA of the CDR3: TGTGCCAGTAGTATAGAGGGCCGCTCTGGGGCCAACGTCCTGACTTTC. The full variable domain, in which reference TRBV19 and TRBJ2-6 provide the parts outside the CDR3, is DGGITQSPKYLFRKEGQNVTLSCEQNLNHDAMYWYRQDPGQGLRLIYYSQIVNDFQKGDIAEGYSVSREKKESFPLTVTSAQKNPTAFYLCASSIEGRSGANVLTFGAGSRLTVL.

The chain employs TRBV7-2 and TRBJ2-2, with unresolved D. CDR3 length: 11 amino acids. Germline-derived CDR1 and CDR2 are SGHTA and FQGNSA. The germline V and J ends were trimmed by 3 bases and 7 bases, with 3 bases remaining between them. Here the CDR3 reads CASSLSGELFF. CDR3 DNA sequence: TGTGCCAGCAGCTTGAGCGGGGAGCTGTTTTTT.

The chain employs TRBV9 and TRBJ2-5; TRBD1 agrees at 9 bases. The germline V gene encodes CDR1 SGDLS and CDR2 YYNGEE. Trimming at V came to 0 bases and at J to 5 bases, leaving 2 bases not matched to a gene. The CDR3 loop spans 14 amino acids. CDR3 sequence reads: CASSVVGTGETQYF. CDR3 bases: TGTGCCAGCAGCGTAGTAGGGACAGGGGAGACCCAGTACTTC.

The V gene is TRBV11-2, the J gene TRBJ2-3; D unclear. V shed 6 bases and J shed 1 base, with 11 bases lying between them. The germline CDR1 and CDR2 sequences are SGHAT and FQNNGV. This CDR3 comprises 14 residues. CDR3 in DNA: TGTGCCAGCAGTTCCCTCCTTCGCACAGATACGCAGTATTTT. It encodes CASSSLLRTDTQYF.

The V and J genes are TRBV28 and TRBJ2-1, with 10 nucleotides matching TRBD2. CDR1 is MDHEN and CDR2 is SYDVKM in the germline V gene. This CDR3 has 14 residues. V lost 7 bases, J lost 7 bases, and 7 bases stayed unmatched. CDR3 sequence reads: CASTKAGGSNEQFF. For the CDR3, the DNA is TGTGCCAGCACTAAAGCGGGAGGGTCGAATGAGCAGTTCTTC.

The J gene is TRBJ1-2, the V gene TRBV7-2; D uncertain. CDR1 is SGHTA and CDR2 is FQGNSA in the germline V gene. The CDR3 contains 15 residues. Trimming removed 2 bases from V and 0 bases from J, with 10 bases in between. The CDR3 bases are TGTGCCAGCAGCTTACAACGAGGAGCTAACTATGGCTACACCTTC. It specifies CASSLQRGANYGYTF. The full variable domain, in which reference TRBV7-2 and TRBJ1-2 provide the parts outside the CDR3, is GAGVSQSPSNKVTEKGKDVELRCDPISGHTALYWYRQSLGQGLEFLIYFQGNSAPDKSGLPSDRFSAERTGGSVSTLTIQRTQQEDSAVYLCASSLQRGANYGYTFGSGTRLTVV.

This clone was seen only once. The chain joins TRBV6-5 to TRBJ2-7; D may be TRBD1 (6 bases). V was pared by 7 bases and J by 0 bases, with 10 bases between. Germline CDR1 MNHEY, CDR2 SVGAGI. The CDR3 consists of 13 residues. CDR3 region: CASKRGNSYEQYF. The CDR3 bases are TGTGCCAGCAAAAGGGGGAACTCCTACGAGCAGTACTTC.

The chain has TRBV7-2 and TRBJ2-1, with TRBD1 matching 7 bases. Germline lookup yields CDR1 SGHTA and CDR2 FQGNSA. V trimming: 2 bases; J trimming: 4 bases; junction bases outside the gene matches: 2. The length of the CDR3 is 14 residues. CDR3 nucleotide sequence: TGTGCCAGCAGCTTACCGACAGGGTACAATGAGCAGTTCTTC. It yields the protein CASSLPTGYNEQFF. Supplemented by reference TRBV7-2 and TRBJ2-1, the full variable domain reads GAGVSQSPSNKVTEKGKDVELRCDPISGHTALYWYRQSLGQGLEFLIYFQGNSAPDKSGLPSDRFSAERTGGSVSTLTIQRTQQEDSAVYLCASSLPTGYNEQFFGPGTRLTVL.

V is TRBV28 and J is TRBJ2-1; 13 nucleotides align to TRBD2. The CDR3 consists of 22 residues. CDR1 is MDHEN and CDR2 is SYDVKM in the germline V gene. V dropped 5 bases and J dropped 2; count of bases not matched to a gene: 21. Written as DNA, the CDR3 is TGTGCCAGCAGTCCTGGACTAGCGGGAGTCCTTCTTTCACGGGGCCCCTACAATGAGCAGTTCTTC. Translation gives CASSPGLAGVLLSRGPYNEQFF.

The chain recombines TRBV6-5 with TRBJ1-1; no clear D. This CDR3 has 15 residues. Germline CDR1 is MNHEY and CDR2 is SVGAGI. With 2 bases removed from V and 1 base from J, the gap between germline ends came to 11 bases. The CDR3, as DNA: TGTGCCAGCAGTTACCCAGGCAGCCAGAACACTGAAGCTTTCTTT. Amino acid sequence: CASSYPGSQNTEAFF.

This clone was recorded only once. The chain employs TRBV10-3 and TRBJ2-7; TRBD2 matches at 8 bases. Unmatched junction bases numbered 4, after V lost 7 bases and J lost 5 bases. This CDR3 has 12 amino acids. CDR1 is ENHRY and CDR2 is SYGVKD in the germline V gene. As DNA, the CDR3 is TGTGCCATCACCGTCGGGGGGGACGAGCAGTACTTC. The encoded protein is CAITVGGDEQYF.

The chain is built from TRBV5-6 and TRBJ1-6; perhaps TRBD1 as D (5 bases). CDR1 is SGHDT, CDR2 YYEEEE, per germline. This CDR3 contains 15 residues. The V gene lost 2 bases and the J gene lost 7 bases, with 13 bases spanning the gap. CDR3 nucleotides: TGTGCCAGCAGCTTAAGGTCGCAGGGAAATTCACCCCTCCACTTT. Encoded protein: CASSLRSQGNSPLHF.

The chain employs TRBV7-6 and TRBJ1-6; D remains unclear. V was clipped by 5 bases and J by 3 bases, with 8 bases between them. CDR1 is SGHVS and CDR2 is FNYEAQ in the germline V gene. The CDR3 runs 14 residues. The chain's CDR3 is CASSPGGYNSPLHF. In DNA, the CDR3 is TGTGCCAGCAGCCCCGGTGGCTATAATTCACCCCTCCACTTT.

The chain is built from TRBV5-5 and TRBJ2-7, with a weak D call TRBD2 (6 bases). Trimming removed 4 bases from V and 2 bases from J, with 10 bases in between. This CDR3 has 13 residues. CDR1 SGHKS and CDR2 YYEKEE come from the germline V gene (reference sequence). The CDR3 DNA reads TGTGCCAGCAGCGAAACTAGCCCCTACGAGCAGTACTTC. Protein product: CASSETSPYEQYF. Full variable domain (outside the CDR3, taken from reference TRBV5-5 and TRBJ2-7): DAGVTQSPTHLIKTRGQQVTLRCSPISGHKSVSWYQQVLGQGPQFIFQYYEKEERGRGNFPDRFSARQFPNYSSELNVNALLLGDSALYLCASSETSPYEQYFGPGTRLTVT.